Below, 32 T cell receptor beta chains from the same sample are listed, as sequenced in a study of a mutant IDH1 vaccine in newly diagnosed glioma. Described time point: baseline, week 1 (first vaccination visit). Treatment here: pre-vaccination baseline after standard-of-care therapy. Sequencing was performed with immunoSEQ multiplex PCR; in TCRdb, only in-frame clones are kept and a portion is missing. The data contain some 70,000 clones, 79% of them singletons. The source was PBMCs, collected from a glioma patient treated with radiotherapy, temozolomide or both. The receptors here all came from a man in his fifties or sixties with glioma.

This chain connects TRBV5-6 to TRBJ1-1; D is ambiguous. CDR1 and CDR2 from the germline V gene are SGHDT and YYEEEE. The V end lost 1 base, the J end lost 0 bases, and 4 bases lay between the germline ends. This CDR3 comprises 13 residues. In nucleotides, the CDR3 is TGTGCCAGCAGCTTGCGACTGAACACTGAAGCTTTCTTT. Amino acids: CASSLRLNTEAFF.

This clone was detected only a few times. This sequence joins TRBV27 and TRBJ1-1, with D possibly TRBD1 on 5 matching bases. CDR1 is MNHEY, CDR2 SMNVEV, per germline (reference sequence). This CDR3 has 14 amino acids. The V and J ends lost 2 bases and 2 bases respectively, with 9 bases between them. The CDR3 coding sequence is TGTGCCAGCAGTTTACTCGACAGTAACACTGAAGCTTTCTTT. This translates into CASSLLDSNTEAFF.

The rearrangement joins TRBV7-2 to TRBJ1-1; D perhaps matches TRBD1 (5 bases). The CDR3 is 14 residues long. The germline V and J ends were trimmed by 5 bases and 2 bases, with 12 bases remaining between them. Germline CDR1 and CDR2: SGHTA and FQGNSA. The CDR3 DNA sequence: TGTGCCAGCAGCGCCAGGGTAGCCAACACTGAAGCTTTCTTT. This codes for CASSARVANTEAFF.

V gene TRBV7-9 combines with J gene TRBJ2-1, with unresolved D. Germline-derived CDR1 and CDR2 are SEHNR and FQNEAQ (reference sequence). The V end was cut by 6 bases, the J end by 10 bases, with 16 bases between. The CDR3 is 13 amino acids. DNA for the CDR3: TGTGCCAGCAGTTTCCTGACCGGCCGGGAGCAGTTCTTC. It codes for CASSFLTGREQFF. Complete variable domain (other parts from reference TRBV7-9 and TRBJ2-1): DTGVSQNPRHKITKRGQNVTFRCDPISEHNRLYWYRQTLGQGPEFLTYFQNEAQLEKSRLLSDRFSAERPKGSFSTLEIQRTEQGDSAMYLCASSFLTGREQFFGPGTRLTVL.

V gene TRBV14 combines with J gene TRBJ2-7, with TRBD2 identical over 14 bases. The junction had 4 bases not matched to a gene; V was cut back by 4 bases and J by 5 bases. Germline values: CDR1 SGHDN, CDR2 FVKESK. The CDR3 spans 15 residues. The CDR3 coding sequence is TGTGCCAGCAGCCGGACTAGCGGGGGGATCGACGAGCAGTACTTC. This translates into CASSRTSGGIDEQYF.

The V call is TRBV4-1, the J call TRBJ1-5; D is ambiguous. Between the trimmed V and J ends, which lost 0 bases and 9 bases, there was a span of 9 bases. The CDR3 extends over 13 amino acids. Germline V CDR1 and CDR2: MGHRA, YSYEKL. The CDR3 reads CASSQEDSRPQHF. CDR3 sequence (DNA): TGCGCCAGCAGCCAAGAAGACTCGCGGCCCCAGCATTTT.

This chain joins TRBV7-9 and TRBJ1-4; D is undetermined. Trimming took off 0 bases at V and 8 bases at J, with 7 bases between the two ends. The CDR3 totals 13 residues. Germline CDR1 SEHNR, CDR2 FQNEAQ (reference sequence). The CDR3 spells CASSLAGREKLFF. The CDR3 DNA reads TGTGCCAGCAGCTTAGCCGGGAGGGAAAAACTGTTTTTT.

This rearrangement joins TRBV6-5 to TRBJ2-3; D possibly corresponds to TRBD2 (6 bases). Germline assignment: CDR1 MNHEY and CDR2 SVGAGI. V lost 6 bases, J lost 5 bases, and 9 bases lay in between. The CDR3 contains 12 residues. The CDR3 DNA sequence: TGTGCCAGCAGGCGGGGTGAAGATACGCAGTATTTT. This gives the protein CASRRGEDTQYF.

The chain combines TRBV10-3 with TRBJ2-7; unclear D gene. Per germline, CDR1 ENHRY and CDR2 SYGVKD. The CDR3 is made up of 12 amino acids. V lost 7 bases and J 2 bases, leaving 9 bases between the germline ends. Here the CDR3 DNA reads TGTGCCATCAAGGATCAGACCTACGAGCAGTACTTC. Translated, it gives CAIKDQTYEQYF.

Regarding this clone: The same CDR3 arises from other DNA sequences in this sample as well. The chain carries TRBV29-1 and TRBJ1-1, with D perhaps matching TRBD1 (6 bases). Trimming cost V 6 bases and J 0 bases, with 11 bases left between them. This CDR3 comprises 13 residues. Per the germline V gene, CDR1 is SQVTM and CDR2 is ANQGSEA. CDR3 in amino acids: CSVRQAMNTEAFF. CDR3 coding DNA: TGCAGCGTCCGACAGGCCATGAACACTGAAGCTTTCTTT. Full variable domain (remainder filled in from reference TRBV29-1 and TRBJ1-1): SAVISQKPSRDICQRGTSLTIQCQVDSQVTMMFWYRQQPGQSLTLIATANQGSEATYESGFVIDKFPISRPNLTFSTLTVSNMSPEDSSIYLCSVRQAMNTEAFFGQGTRLTVV.

This clone was seen only a few times. This chain uses TRBV19 with TRBJ1-5, with D perhaps matching TRBD1 (5 bases). Germline V gene lookup returns CDR1 LNHDA and CDR2 SQIVND (reference sequence). The CDR3 totals 14 residues. V shed 1 base and J shed 9 bases, with 13 bases lying between them. DNA for the CDR3: TGTGCCAGTAGTATAGGGGGGTCGGGTCCGCCCCAGCATTTT. It translates to CASSIGGSGPPQHF.

The chain recombines TRBV6-9 with TRBJ1-5, with 7 bases that match TRBD1. Germline assignment: CDR1 MNHGY and CDR2 SVAAGI. The CDR3 extends over 15 amino acids. The V and J ends lost 11 bases and 2 bases, in that order; junction bases with no gene match: 12. The CDR3: CAVPGQPSGNQPQHF. For the CDR3, the DNA is TGTGCCGTACCGGGACAGCCTTCGGGCAATCAGCCCCAGCATTTT.

The chain employs TRBV7-9 and TRBJ1-1; 7 bases fit TRBD1. Per germline, CDR1 SEHNR and CDR2 FQNEAQ (reference sequence). Trimming at V came to 1 base and at J to 8 bases, leaving 1 base not matched to a gene. This CDR3 contains 12 residues. The CDR3 loop reads CASSLGGQEAFF. The CDR3 coding sequence is TGTGCCAGCAGCTTAGGGGGACAGGAAGCTTTCTTT.

V gene TRBV5-4 combines with J gene TRBJ2-6; D is unresolved. With 2 bases removed from V and 0 bases from J, the gap between germline ends came to 6 bases. The CDR3 has 15 residues. CDR1 is SGHNT, CDR2 YYREEE, per germline (reference sequence). CDR3 sequence: CASSFKSSGANVLTF. The CDR3 DNA reads as TGTGCCAGCAGCTTTAAGAGCTCTGGGGCCAACGTCCTGACTTTC.

This sequence joins TRBV19 and TRBJ1-2; the match to TRBD1 covers 7 bases. Germline trimming cut 4 bases from V and 4 bases from J; bases unmatched to any gene: 15. The germline V gene encodes CDR1 LNHDA and CDR2 SQIVND (reference sequence). CDR3 length: 17 amino acids. For the CDR3, the DNA is TGTGCCAGTAGTACAGTATCCGCAGGGGGATCGTTCTATGGCTACACCTTC. This codes for CASSTVSAGGSFYGYTF. Looking up the rest from reference TRBV19 and TRBJ1-2 gives the full variable domain: DGGITQSPKYLFRKEGQNVTLSCEQNLNHDAMYWYRQDPGQGLRLIYYSQIVNDFQKGDIAEGYSVSREKKESFPLTVTSAQKNPTAFYLCASSTVSAGGSFYGYTFGSGTRLTVV.

The chain combines TRBV18 with TRBJ1-1; D is unresolved. V lost 3 bases and J lost 1, with 12 bases in between. The germline CDR1 and CDR2 sequences are KGHSH and LQKENI. The CDR3 spans 15 residues. The CDR3 protein is CASSPSGSTNTEAFF. In nucleotides, the CDR3 is TGTGCCAGCTCACCCTCGGGGAGTACGAACACTGAAGCTTTCTTT.

The chain recombines TRBV7-2 with TRBJ2-1; 7 nucleotides line up with TRBD2. J gave up 12 bases and V 7 bases, and 6 bases lay outside the gene matches. This CDR3 is 11 amino acids long. Germline lookup yields CDR1 SGHTA and CDR2 FQGNSA. The CDR3: CASTSAGVQFF. CDR3 nucleotide sequence: TGTGCCAGCACCTCGGCGGGGGTGCAGTTCTTC. The full variable domain, rest sourced from reference TRBV7-2 and TRBJ2-1, is GAGVSQSPSNKVTEKGKDVELRCDPISGHTALYWYRQSLGQGLEFLIYFQGNSAPDKSGLPSDRFSAERTGGSVSTLTIQRTQQEDSAVYLCASTSAGVQFFGPGTRLTVL.

The chain couples TRBV9 to TRBJ2-2, with D possibly being TRBD2 (6 bases). Germline CDR1 reads SGDLS; CDR2 reads YYNGEE. V shed 3 bases and J shed 1 base, with 16 bases lying between them. CDR3 length: 17 amino acids. In nucleotides, the CDR3 is TGTGCCAGCAGCGCAACCCACCACGGGAGGAACACCGGGGAGCTGTTTTTT. Its protein is CASSATHHGRNTGELFF.

V gene TRBV10-3 combines with J gene TRBJ2-2; D tentatively reads TRBD1 or TRBD2 (6 bases each). Germline V gene lookup returns CDR1 ENHRY and CDR2 SYGVKD. The CDR3 has 16 amino acids. Deletions cut 3 bases from V and 3 bases from J, with 14 bases between. CDR3: CAISEFGGTDTGELFF. The CDR3 DNA sequence: TGTGCCATCAGTGAATTCGGGGGCACGGACACCGGGGAGCTGTTTTTT.

With regard to this clone: Different DNA sequences within this sample yield the same CDR3. The rearrangement joins TRBV7-2 to TRBJ1-5, with TRBD1 as a possible D gene (5 bases). The germline V gene encodes CDR1 SGHTA and CDR2 FQGNSA. V lost 0 bases and J 3 bases, leaving 12 bases between the germline ends. The CDR3 spans 16 residues. CDR3 nucleotides: TGTGCCAGCAGCTTAGCCGGCCAGGGCCCCAATCAGCCCCAGCATTTT. Protein product: CASSLAGQGPNQPQHF.

The chain employs TRBV6-1 and TRBJ1-2, with unresolved D. Germline CDR1 is MNHNS and CDR2 is SASEGT. This CDR3 has 13 amino acids. V was pared by 6 bases and J by 0 bases, with 8 bases between. The CDR3 is CASSVDTNYGYTF. CDR3 sequence (DNA): TGTGCCAGCAGCGTAGACACTAACTATGGCTACACCTTC.

The chain couples TRBV19 to TRBJ1-1; D unclear. The ends were cut back, 4 bases at V and 2 bases at J, with 5 bases in the middle. Germline V CDR1 and CDR2: LNHDA, SQIVND (reference sequence). The CDR3 has 12 amino acids. The CDR3 DNA reads TGTGCCAGTAGTAGGGGAAACACTGAAGCTTTCTTT. Translation gives CASSRGNTEAFF.

The chain links TRBV5-1 to TRBJ2-7, with 10 bases that match TRBD1. This CDR3 comprises 15 residues. The ends lost 4 bases at V and 4 bases at J; junction bases unmatched: 8. CDR1 and CDR2 (germline): SGHRS, YFSETQ. The CDR3 region is CASSLGGTGVYEQYF. The CDR3 DNA reads TGCGCCAGCAGCCTGGGCGGGACAGGGGTATACGAGCAGTACTTC.

The chain employs TRBV6-1 and TRBJ1-2, with unresolved D. Trimming shortened V by 4 bases and J by 0 bases, and 12 bases separated the two germline ends. Per the germline V gene, CDR1 is MNHNS and CDR2 is SASEGT. The CDR3 runs 15 residues. DNA of the CDR3: TGTGCCAGCAGTGCCAGGACGCCTTCTAACTATGGCTACACCTTC. Amino acids: CASSARTPSNYGYTF.

The chain employs TRBV4-1 and TRBJ1-5; D is ambiguous. With 3 bases removed from V and 3 bases from J, the gap between germline ends came to 15 bases. The germline V gene has CDR1 MGHRA and CDR2 YSYEKL. The CDR3 is 16 amino acids. The CDR3 here is CASSQVVLLLNQPQHF. The DNA for the CDR3 is TGCGCCAGCAGCCAGGTCGTTCTCCTCCTCAATCAGCCCCAGCATTTT.

This chain links TRBV9 with TRBJ2-5; D is undetermined. The CDR3 totals 12 residues. V shed 3 bases and J shed 5 bases, with 8 bases lying between them. The germline gives CDR1 SGDLS, CDR2 YYNGEE. The chain's CDR3 is CASSGAGETQYF. In nucleotides, the CDR3 is TGTGCCAGCAGCGGAGCCGGCGAGACCCAGTACTTC. The whole variable domain, remainder taken from reference TRBV9 and TRBJ2-5, is DSGVTQTPKHLITATGQRVTLRCSPRSGDLSVYWYQQSLDQGLQFLIQYYNGEERAKGNILERFSAQQFPDLHSELNLSSLELGDSALYFCASSGAGETQYFGPGTRLLVL.

This clone was recorded only once. V and J are TRBV2 and TRBJ1-2; D ambiguous. This CDR3 contains 13 residues. CDR1 is SNHLY and CDR2 is FYNNEI in the germline V gene. V was pared by 2 bases and J by 4 bases, with 8 bases between. The CDR3 is CASSESRIYGYTF. In DNA form, the CDR3 reads TGTGCCAGCAGTGAAAGCAGGATCTATGGCTACACCTTC.

V and J are TRBV18 and TRBJ2-1; 12 nucleotides line up with TRBD1. The CDR3 is 15 amino acids. The V gene end was trimmed by 3 bases and the J gene end by 9 bases; junction bases not matched to a gene: 6. CDR1 is KGHSH and CDR2 is LQKENI in the germline V gene. The CDR3 nucleotides read TGTGCCAGCTCACCGGGGGGGACAGGGGGCTTTGAGCAGTTCTTC. Its translation is CASSPGGTGGFEQFF. Full variable domain (remainder filled in from reference TRBV18 and TRBJ2-1): NAGVMQNPRHLVRRRGQEARLRCSPMKGHSHVYWYRQLPEEGLKFMVYLQKENIIDESGMPKERFSAEFPKEGPSILRIQQVVRGDSAAYFCASSPGGTGGFEQFFGPGTRLTVL.

This chain connects TRBV9 to TRBJ1-1, with 9 bases aligning to TRBD1. The length of the CDR3 is 16 residues. Germline CDR1 is SGDLS and CDR2 is YYNGEE. The V segment lost 3 bases and the J segment 0 bases; nucleotides outside the gene matches: 6. In nucleotides, the CDR3 is TGTGCCAGCAGCGCCGGGACAGGGAAAATGAACACTGAAGCTTTCTTT. Its translation is CASSAGTGKMNTEAFF.

The rearrangement uses TRBV6-6 and TRBJ1-5; a possible D gene is TRBD1 (5 bases). The V gene lost 5 bases and the J gene lost 4 bases, with 15 bases spanning the gap. The CDR3 spans 15 residues. Germline-derived CDR1 and CDR2 are MNHNY and SVGAGI (reference sequence). The CDR3, as DNA: TGTGCCAGCAGTCCCGCGACAGAGATAAATCAGCCCCAGCATTTT. Translation: CASSPATEINQPQHF.

CDR3 residues: CASREGHPDQPQHF. The CDR3 DNA reads as TGTGCCAGCAGAGAGGGACACCCGGATCAGCCCCAGCATTTT. The chain has TRBV6-1 and TRBJ1-5; a possible D gene is TRBD1 (6 bases). Trimming took off 6 bases at V and 5 bases at J, with 14 bases between the two ends. The CDR3 length is 14 residues. From germline, CDR1 is MNHNS and CDR2 SASEGT.

This clone counts as medium-sized. This rearrangement joins TRBV11-3 to TRBJ1-1, with D possibly matching TRBD1 (5 bases). V was trimmed by 6 bases and J by 8 bases, leaving 7 bases between them. Germline V gives CDR1 SGHNT, CDR2 YENEEA. This CDR3 contains 10 residues. CDR3 loop: CASRTEEAFF. CDR3 DNA: TGTGCCAGCAGGACAGAAGAAGCTTTCTTT.